This TCR beta chain originates from a study of cytomegalovirus exposure and HLA in healthy donors. This PCR relied on a set of 60 Vbeta primers and 13 Jbeta primers. TCRdb's copy holds only in-frame clones and misses some; the assay was immunoSEQ multiplex PCR. The table shows 110,000 to 150,000 clones, with around 72% occurring only once. The source is a man aged 35-49 years in good health and CMV-seronegative. Sequences were obtained from PBMCs.

As DNA, the CDR3 is TGTGCCAGCCTTACCGGGACAGGTGGTCAAGAGACCCAGTACTTC. It is translated as CASLTGTGGQETQYF. This sequence joins TRBV7-9 and TRBJ2-5; 8 bases align to TRBD1. Per germline, CDR1 SEHNR and CDR2 FQNEAQ (reference sequence). The CDR3 runs 15 residues. The V and J ends lost 8 bases and 2 bases, in that order; junction bases with no gene match: 10.